These T cell receptor beta chains were read from a single sample in a study of response to subunit inactivated influenza vaccine. TCRdb re-derived calls from the RT-PCR reads in MiXCR, one entry per CDR3 protein. Of 500,000 to 750,000 distinct CDR3 sequences listed, roughly 15% are singletons. This specimen consisted of PBMCs from blood, obtained roughly 13 days after vaccination. Source of these receptors: a man in his forties or fifties who received an inactivated influenza vaccine. Each CDR3 is given with its conserved first and last residue. Fields, in order: D gene, CDR3 length, clone size, J gene, V gene, CDR3 protein, CDR3 DNA. D genes are given only for firm matches. Rows give clone size only sometimes, using once, few, many, or a class for an expanded clone.

NA | 16 | NA | TRBJ2-3 | TRBV29-1 | CSVEDSFRGFGDTQYF | TGCAGCGTTGAAGATAGTTTTCGGGGATTCGGAGATACGCAGTATTTT
NA | 16 | NA | TRBJ2-1 | TRBV5-1 | CASSLRGGISYNEQFF | TGCGCCAGCAGCTTGAGGGGGGGCATTTCGTACAATGAGCAGTTCTTC
NA | 13 | few | TRBJ1-4 | TRBV15 | CATSIEQGEKLFF | TGTGCCACCAGCATCGAACAGGGAGAAAAACTGTTTTTT
NA | 14 | NA | TRBJ2-7 | TRBV5-4 | CASSRDAGSYEQYF | TGTGCCAGCAGCCGGGACGCTGGCTCCTACGAGCAGTACTTC
NA | 16 | NA | TRBJ2-7 | TRBV6-5 | CASSLRKGVLSYEQYF | TGTGCCAGCAGTCTACGAAAGGGCGTTCTCTCCTACGAGCAGTACTTC
NA | 20 | few | TRBJ1-3 | TRBV7-6 | CASSRRVEGIPISGGNTIYF | TGTGCCAGCAGCCGCCGGGTGGAGGGAATCCCTATATCCGGTGGAAACACCATATATTTT
TRBD2 | 14 | NA | TRBJ2-7 | TRBV10-3 | CAIGLAGPPYEQYF | TGTGCCATCGGACTAGCGGGTCCTCCCTACGAGCAGTACTTC
TRBD2 | 14 | NA | TRBJ2-5 | TRBV12-3/TRBV12-4 | CASQLGLAQETQYF | TGTGCCAGTCAGTTGGGACTAGCGCAAGAGACCCAGTACTTC
TRBD2 | 15 | NA | TRBJ2-7 | TRBV5-6 | CASSFRRAGTYEQYF | TGTGCCAGCAGCTTCCGACGAGCGGGGACCTACGAGCAGTACTTC
TRBD1 | 17 | many | TRBJ2-7 | TRBV6-2/TRBV6-3 | CASSYRRDRGSTYEQYF | TGTGCCAGCAGCTACAGACGGGACAGGGGATCAACCTACGAGCAGTACTTC
NA | 15 | NA | TRBJ1-2 | TRBV20-1 | CSAREGASHNYGYTF | TGCAGTGCTAGAGAAGGCGCATCGCATAACTATGGCTACACCTTC
NA | 12 | few | TRBJ2-5 | TRBV19 | CASSFSRETQYF | TGTGCCAGTAGTTTCTCGAGAGAGACCCAGTACTTC
NA | 17 | NA | TRBJ2-6 | TRBV18 | CASSPQQGVNGANVLTF | TGTGCCAGCTCACCTCAACAGGGAGTGAATGGGGCCAACGTCCTGACTTTC
NA | 13 | NA | TRBJ2-1 | TRBV13 | CASSPPASNEQFF | TGTGCCAGCAGCCCCCCTGCCAGCAATGAGCAGTTCTTC
TRBD1 | 13 | NA | TRBJ2-1 | TRBV15 | CATSRDRGSEQFF | TGTGCCACCAGTAGAGACAGGGGTAGTGAGCAGTTCTTC
NA | 16 | NA | TRBJ2-1 | TRBV5-1 | CASSSGRGGLYNEQFF | TGCGCCAGCAGCTCCGGAAGAGGGGGGCTCTACAATGAGCAGTTCTTC
NA | 14 | many | TRBJ2-5 | TRBV29-1 | CSVEDRLARETQYF | TGCAGCGTTGAAGATAGGCTAGCGAGGGAGACCCAGTACTTC
NA | 11 | few | TRBJ2-3 | TRBV5-1 | CASSLGRVMYF | TGCGCCAGCAGCTTAGGCCGTGTTATGTATTTT
NA | 15 | many | TRBJ2-7 | TRBV7-2 | CASSLGDWGAYEQYF | TGTGCCAGCAGCTTAGGAGATTGGGGCGCCTACGAGCAGTACTTC
NA | 16 | few | TRBJ2-3 | TRBV6-1 | CASSPRDSFLTDTQYF | TGTGCCAGCAGTCCGCGCGACAGCTTTCTCACAGATACGCAGTATTTT
TRBD2 | 16 | few | TRBJ2-1 | TRBV3-1 | CASSPAITSGGHEQFF | TGTGCCAGCAGCCCGGCCATTACTAGCGGGGGGCATGAGCAGTTCTTC
TRBD2 | 14 | NA | TRBJ2-7 | TRBV4-1 | CASSQVAGVHEQYF | TGCGCCAGCAGCCAAGTGGCGGGAGTTCACGAGCAGTACTTC
NA | 13 | NA | TRBJ2-1 | TRBV2 | CASSEASAVYSFF | TGTGCCAGCAGTGAAGCAAGCGCAGTCTATTCGTTCTTC
TRBD1 | 15 | few | TRBJ1-5 | TRBV28 | CASRSEQGINQPQHF | TGTGCCAGCAGGTCGGAACAGGGGATCAATCAGCCCCAGCATTTT
NA | 14 | NA | TRBJ1-1 | TRBV12-3/TRBV12-4 | CASRLGMPNTEAFF | TGTGCCAGCAGGCTAGGGATGCCGAACACTGAAGCTTTCTTT
TRBD2 | 17 | NA | TRBJ2-1 | TRBV18 | CASSPQGLARDYNEQFF | TGTGCCAGCTCACCACAGGGACTAGCGAGGGACTACAATGAGCAGTTCTTC
TRBD1 | 14 | NA | TRBJ1-3 | TRBV2 | CASSVPGQGNTIYF | TGTGCCAGCAGTGTCCCGGGACAGGGAAACACCATATATTTT
TRBD1 | 15 | few | TRBJ1-5 | TRBV9 | CASSTGQGINQPQHF | TGTGCCAGCAGCACGGGACAGGGGATCAATCAGCCCCAGCATTTT
NA | 12 | many | TRBJ1-1 | TRBV6-2/TRBV6-3 | CASSIMNTEAFF | TGTGCCAGCAGTATCATGAACACTGAAGCTTTCTTT
NA | 13 | NA | TRBJ2-1 | TRBV7-9 | CASSFFSDNEQFF | TGTGCCAGCAGCTTTTTCAGCGACAATGAGCAGTTCTTC
NA | 13 | NA | TRBJ2-3 | TRBV9 | CASSVASTDTQYF | TGTGCCAGCAGCGTAGCTAGCACAGATACGCAGTATTTT
NA | 13 | NA | TRBJ2-7 | TRBV20-1 | CSARDPTAYEQYF | TGCAGTGCTAGAGATCCCACGGCCTACGAGCAGTACTTC
NA | 15 | few | TRBJ1-4 | TRBV2 | CASSEGIVSLEKLFF | TGTGCCAGCAGCGAGGGTATAGTTTCCCTTGAAAAACTGTTTTTT
NA | 11 | many | TRBJ2-7 | TRBV28 | CASGISYEQYF | TGTGCCAGCGGGATCTCCTACGAGCAGTACTTC
TRBD1 | 13 | few | TRBJ1-2 | TRBV5-1 | CASSPGQGKGYTF | TGCGCCAGCAGCCCAGGACAGGGGAAAGGCTACACCTTC
TRBD2 | 18 | NA | TRBJ2-5 | TRBV20-1 | CSAPYWTSGRQTWFTQYF | TGCAGTGCTCCTTACTGGACTAGCGGGAGGCAGACCTGGTTTACCCAGTACTTC
TRBD1 | 16 | NA | TRBJ2-1 | TRBV7-9 | CASSLVGQGGYNEQFF | TGTGCCAGCAGCTTAGTCGGACAGGGTGGCTACAATGAGCAGTTCTTC
NA | 13 | many | TRBJ1-1 | TRBV6-5 | CASSYSYGTEAFF | TGTGCCAGCAGTTACTCCTACGGCACTGAAGCTTTCTTT
TRBD2 | 14 | few | TRBJ2-1 | TRBV20-1 | CSAIAGGSYNEQFF | TGCAGTGCTATAGCGGGGGGCTCCTACAATGAGCAGTTCTTC
NA | 13 | few | TRBJ1-2 | TRBV7-2 | CASSSTGSYGYTF | TGTGCCAGCAGCTCAACGGGTAGTTATGGCTACACCTTC
TRBD1 | 18 | few | TRBJ2-1 | TRBV5-1 | CASSLARGTALRYNEQFF | TGCGCCAGCAGCTTGGCCCGAGGGACAGCGCTACGCTACAATGAGCAGTTCTTC
NA | 13 | few | TRBJ1-2 | TRBV20-1 | CSARNGIDYGYTF | TGCAGTGCTAGAAACGGGATAGACTATGGCTACACCTTC
TRBD1 | 20 | NA | TRBJ1-1 | TRBV6-2/TRBV6-3 | CASSYLVGVLTGGPTTEAFF | TGTGCCAGCAGTTACTTAGTTGGCGTTTTGACAGGGGGCCCTACCACTGAAGCTTTCTTT
TRBD2 | 15 | many | TRBJ2-3 | TRBV10-3 | CAIRTSGTLTDTQYF | TGTGCCATCAGGACTAGCGGGACCCTCACAGATACGCAGTATTTT
NA | 12 | few | TRBJ2-7 | TRBV12-3/TRBV12-4 | CASSLPRSEQYF | TGTGCCAGCAGTTTACCCCGGTCAGAGCAGTACTTC
TRBD1 | 15 | few | TRBJ2-7 | TRBV29-1 | CSVEESQGAIYEQYF | TGCAGCGTTGAAGAGTCACAGGGGGCGATCTACGAGCAGTACTTC
NA | 14 | NA | TRBJ2-7 | TRBV25-1 | CASSPHTGTYEQYF | TGTGCCAGCAGTCCACACACAGGGACCTACGAGCAGTACTTC
TRBD2 | 12 | few | TRBJ2-1 | TRBV12-3/TRBV12-4 | CASSSSGAEQFF | TGTGCCAGCAGTTCTAGCGGGGCAGAGCAGTTCTTC
NA | 15 | few | TRBJ2-7 | TRBV19 | CASSASGYSSYEQYF | TGTGCCAGTAGTGCCAGCGGATATAGCTCCTACGAGCAGTACTTC